This T cell receptor (beta chain) appears in the sequencing data of a study of blood T cells in healthy people across ages. Per sample, a minimum of 6.5 million PBMCs were isolated. General study results and limits: Per-million-T-cell TCR beta diversity fell roughly linearly with age.

This CDR3 is built from 15 residues. Germline-derived CDR1 and CDR2 are ENHRY and SYGVKD. Trimming cost V 4 bases and J 7 bases; bases outside gene matches: 7. Comments on this clonotype: What it recognizes is unknown.

The use of a sample-barcoded 5' primer and a J-beta primer mix characterized a second PCR of roughly 7 to 11 cycles. TCRdb reprocessed the 5' RACE reads with MiXCR, giving one entry per CDR3 protein. The repertoire consists of about 400,000 distinct CDR3 sequences, with more than 45% occurring once and the leading ten covering under 65%. Source material: blood. The chain combines TRBV10-3 with TRBJ2-1; 10 bases fit TRBD1. This receptor was taken from a man between 60 and 70 years old in good health. CDR3 loop: CAISATGQGNNEQFF. The DNA for the CDR3 is TGTGCCATCAGTGCCACGGGACAGGGGAATAATGAGCAGTTCTTC.